The 11 T cell receptor beta chains below come from one sample, sequenced in a study of blood T cells in healthy people across ages (dated by TCRdb to between 2015 and 2017). Receptor libraries were prepared by 5' RACE. Instrument used: Illumina HiSeq 2500. The second PCR ran for roughly 6 to 11 cycles and used a J-beta primer mix along with a sample-barcoded 5' primer. Using fastp trimming at Q25 and MiXCR clonotype assembly, TCRdb reanalyzed the public sequencing data and kept in-frame beta chains. Identical CDR3 proteins give one entry, which carries the most common genes and DNA. The sample yields about 1.4 million distinct CDR3 sequences; around 55% were counted once. The ten most abundant clones make up 6.7% of the sample. The sequencing sample was made of blood. The receptor set was obtained from a man aged 18 to 29 in good health.

The chain employs TRBV7-2 and TRBJ2-3, with D perhaps matching TRBD1 or TRBD2 (5 bases each). This CDR3 is built from 14 residues. V lost 7 bases and J 2 bases, leaving 13 bases between the germline ends. Germline V CDR1 and CDR2: SGHTA, FQGNSA. This CDR3 reads CASTRGVLTDTQYF. The CDR3 bases are TGTGCCAGCACCCGGGGCGTCCTCACAGATACGCAGTATTTT.

This clonotype was recorded at least ten times. This chain uses TRBV10-2 with TRBJ1-5; the match to TRBD1 covers 7 bases. The CDR3 consists of 14 residues. V lost 10 bases, J lost 0 bases, and 6 bases stayed unmatched. CDR1 WSHSY and CDR2 SAAADI come from the germline V gene. This CDR3 reads CATTQGDSNQPQHF. The CDR3 bases are TGCGCCACAACGCAGGGGGATAGCAATCAGCCCCAGCATTTT.

The chain employs TRBV25-1 and TRBJ1-5; perhaps TRBD1 as D (5 bases). The germline CDR1 and CDR2 sequences are MGHDK and SYGVNS. The CDR3 has 14 amino acids. V was clipped by 2 bases and J by 4 bases, with 9 bases between them. CDR3 residues: CASSEMGGNQPQHF. The DNA of the CDR3 is TGTGCCAGCAGTGAAATGGGGGGGAATCAGCCCCAGCATTTT.

This chain uses TRBV5-5 with TRBJ2-7, with D perhaps TRBD2 (5 bases). Germline V CDR1 and CDR2: SGHKS, YYEKEE (reference sequence). CDR3 length: 16 amino acids. Trimming cost V 4 bases and J 0 bases, with 17 bases left between them. The CDR3 DNA is TGTGCCAGCAGCCTGGGGTGGTCTAGCTCCTCCTACGAGCAGTACTTC. It is translated as CASSLGWSSSSYEQYF.

The V gene is TRBV9, the J gene TRBJ1-5; TRBD1 aligns across 7 bases. Trimming cost V 7 bases and J 0 bases; bases outside gene matches: 13. The CDR3 is made up of 17 amino acids. In germline, CDR1 is SGDLS, CDR2 YYNGEE. CDR3 loop: CASSQGGGGYSNQPQHF. The CDR3 DNA reads as TGTGCCAGCTCTCAGGGAGGGGGCGGATATAGCAATCAGCCCCAGCATTTT. Full variable domain (rest looked up from reference TRBV9 and TRBJ1-5): DSGVTQTPKHLITATGQRVTLRCSPRSGDLSVYWYQQSLDQGLQFLIQYYNGEERAKGNILERFSAQQFPDLHSELNLSSLELGDSALYFCASSQGGGGYSNQPQHFGDGTRLSIL.

This clonotype appeared once. This chain joins TRBV12-3 or TRBV12-4 and TRBJ1-1; no definite D call. The CDR3 is made up of 15 amino acids. Trimming removed 5 bases at V and 1 base at J, with 14 bases between. The CDR3 region is CASSPRYLTNTEAFF. The CDR3 nucleotides read TGTGCCAGCAGTCCGAGGTATTTGACGAACACTGAAGCTTTCTTT.

This clonotype has just one count. The chain couples TRBV6-1 to TRBJ2-3, with TRBD1 matching over 10 bases. Trimming removed 10 bases from V and 4 bases from J; junction bases left unmatched: 5. This CDR3 comprises 13 residues. The germline CDR1 and CDR2 sequences are MNHNS and SASEGT. Here the CDR3 DNA reads TGTGCCATCCGGACAGGGGGGGCAGATACGCAGTATTTT. Protein sequence: CAIRTGGADTQYF.

This sequence joins TRBV15 and TRBJ2-3; 10 nucleotides line up with TRBD2. Germline lookup yields CDR1 LNHNV and CDR2 YYDKDF (reference sequence). The CDR3 length is 15 residues. The J segment lost 2 bases and the V segment lost 5 bases, leaving 4 bases of the junction unmatched. The CDR3 is CATSVGLAHTDTQYF. DNA of the CDR3: TGTGCCACCAGCGTGGGACTAGCGCACACAGATACGCAGTATTTT.

The rearrangement links TRBV7-9 to TRBJ2-4, with 7 bases that match TRBD1. Matching the DNA end better, TRBJ2-7 makes the J call doubtful. The CDR3 contains 14 residues. Germline values: CDR1 SEHNR, CDR2 FQNEAQ (reference sequence). The CDR3 nucleotides read TGTGCCAGCAGCGGGCCTCGGGACAGCTACGAGCAGTACTTC. It is translated as CASSGPRDSYEQYF.

This clonotype was picked up many times. The V gene is TRBV6-1, the J gene TRBJ2-3, with D possibly TRBD1 on 6 matching bases. CDR3 length: 13 residues. Deletions cut 7 bases from V and 1 base from J, with 9 bases between. The germline V gene has CDR1 MNHNS and CDR2 SASEGT. CDR3 region: CASKGGGTDTQYF. The DNA of the CDR3 is TGTGCCAGCAAAGGGGGAGGCACAGATACGCAGTATTTT.

This clonotype was counted only a few times. The J gene is TRBJ1-1, the V gene TRBV12-5; D possibly corresponds to TRBD1 (5 bases). Deletions cut 0 bases from V and 3 bases from J, with 11 bases between. The CDR3 length is 15 residues. CDR1 LGHNT and CDR2 FRNRAP come from the germline V gene. CDR3 coding DNA: TGTGCTAGTGGTTTGGTAAAGGGGCAGGACACTGAAGCTTTCTTT. As protein: CASGLVKGQDTEAFF.